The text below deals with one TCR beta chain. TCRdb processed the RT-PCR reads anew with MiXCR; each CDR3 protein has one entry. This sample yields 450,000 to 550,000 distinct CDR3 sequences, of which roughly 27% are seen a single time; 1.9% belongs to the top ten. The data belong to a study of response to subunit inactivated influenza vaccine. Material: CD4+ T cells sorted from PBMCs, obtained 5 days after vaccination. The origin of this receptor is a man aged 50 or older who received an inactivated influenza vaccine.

The CDR3 nucleotides read TGTGCCAGCAGCGGCGGGGGGTACGACACAGATACGCAGTATTTT. Protein sequence: CASSGGGYDTDTQYF. The chain couples TRBV9 to TRBJ2-3; 8 bases map to TRBD2. Germline values: CDR1 SGDLS, CDR2 YYNGEE. The trim removed 3 bases at V and 2 bases at J, leaving 5 bases unmatched. CDR3 length: 15 residues.